These 24 T cell receptor beta chains were sequenced from one sample in a study of shared clonotypes between healthy human individuals. Sequenced by immunoSEQ multiplex PCR; TCRdb stores in-frame clones only, minus some. The table lists about 2.1 million clones, 80% to 95% of them singletons, with around 1.7% in the top ten. CD45RO-negative, CCR7-selected cells formed the naive CD8 fraction, which excluded terminally differentiated effector memory CD45RA+ cells. Material: naive CD8+ T cells from PBMCs. These receptors were obtained from a man aged 18 to 30 in good health. Some clones in this sample may be carry-over from other donors' samples.

CDR3 region: CASSETGGVTGELFF. The CDR3 DNA reads TGTGCCAGCAGTGAAACGGGAGGGGTCACCGGGGAGCTGTTTTTT. The gene calls are TRBV6-1 and TRBJ2-2, with TRBD2 matching 8 bases. Germline loops: CDR1 MNHNS, CDR2 SASEGT. V lost 2 bases and J lost 4; bases outside the gene matches: 3. The CDR3 extends over 15 amino acids.

The chain uses TRBV16 and TRBJ2-7, with TRBD1 matching over 9 bases. The CDR3 covers 16 residues. Germline V gene sequence: CDR1 KGHSY, CDR2 FQNENV. V dropped 3 bases and J dropped 0; count of bases not matched to a gene: 6. The CDR3, as DNA: TGTGCCAGCAGCCACTCCGGGACAGGGAGCTCCTACGAGCAGTACTTC. Protein sequence: CASSHSGTGSSYEQYF.

This clone was recorded only once. The chain couples TRBV6-5 to TRBJ2-2, with unresolved D. Germline V lookup: CDR1 MNHEY, CDR2 SVGAGI. Trimming pared 6 bases from V and 6 bases from J, leaving 14 bases between. The CDR3 contains 14 residues. The CDR3 DNA reads TGTGCCAGCAGGGACGTGCGCGATCCCGGGGAGCTGTTTTTT. This encodes CASRDVRDPGELFF.

With respect to this clone: Other DNA sequences from this sample encode an identical CDR3 as well. This chain connects TRBV6-1 to TRBJ2-7; TRBD2 matches at 9 bases. There are 13 residues in the CDR3. CDR1 is MNHNS and CDR2 is SASEGT in the germline V gene. V was pared by 6 bases and J by 4 bases, with 4 bases of the junction left unmatched. The CDR3 coding sequence is TGTGCCAGCAGCACTAGCGGGCTATACGAGCAGTACTTC. This gives the protein CASSTSGLYEQYF.

The chain recombines TRBV27 with TRBJ2-7; weak D call: TRBD1 (5 bases). Germline CDR1 is MNHEY and CDR2 is SMNVEV (reference sequence). The CDR3 contains 13 residues. V lost 8 bases and J lost 3, with 14 bases in between. CDR3 sequence: CASGNLDNYEQYF. The CDR3, as DNA: TGTGCCAGCGGGAACTTGGACAACTACGAGCAGTACTTC.

The CDR3 here is CASSVGRQGLLGEQYF. The CDR3, as DNA: TGTGCCAGCAGCGTAGGGCGGCAGGGGTTACTAGGCGAGCAGTACTTC. The chain recombines TRBV9 with TRBJ2-7, with D perhaps TRBD1 (6 bases). The germline V and J ends were trimmed by 0 bases and 6 bases, with 19 bases remaining between them. The CDR3 runs 16 residues. Germline assignment: CDR1 SGDLS and CDR2 YYNGEE.

The chain has TRBV4-1 and TRBJ2-1, with D tentatively TRBD2 (8 bases). The V and J ends lost 4 bases and 8 bases respectively, with 21 bases between them. Germline loops: CDR1 MGHRA, CDR2 YSYEKL. This CDR3 region has 16 residues. CDR3: CASSPQGNSGIYEQFF. CDR3 DNA: TGCGCCAGCAGCCCACAGGGGAATAGCGGGATATATGAGCAGTTCTTC.

The J gene is TRBJ1-2, the V gene TRBV9; D unresolved. CDR3 size: 17 residues. V lost 0 bases and J lost 0, with 15 bases in between. Looked up from germline, CDR1 is SGDLS and CDR2 is YYNGEE. This chain's CDR3 is CASSVGVGELANYGYTF. CDR3 bases: TGTGCCAGCAGCGTAGGTGTCGGGGAATTGGCTAACTATGGCTACACCTTC.

The chain recombines TRBV4-3 with TRBJ1-1; maybe TRBD1 (5 bases). This CDR3 has 14 residues. The V gene's germline CDR1 is LGHNA and CDR2 YSLEER. Trimming took 5 bases from V and 4 from J, leaving 14 bases between them. The DNA for the CDR3 is TGCGCCAGCAGCTCCGGGACCCTTTCCACTGAAGCTTTCTTT. Its protein product is CASSSGTLSTEAFF.

The chain links TRBV29-1 to TRBJ2-2, with 7 positions matching TRBD1. CDR3 size: 15 residues. Germline CDR1 is SQVTM and CDR2 is ANQGSEA. Unmatched junction bases numbered 3, after V lost 2 bases and J lost 0 bases. CDR3 DNA: TGCAGCGTTGAAAGGACAGGTTCGAACACCGGGGAGCTGTTTTTT. It encodes CSVERTGSNTGELFF.

The V call is TRBV6-1, the J call TRBJ2-6; tentative D call: TRBD1 (5 bases). The CDR3 sequence is 15 residues long. Deletions cut 3 bases from V and 8 bases from J, with 14 bases between. CDR1 and CDR2 from the germline V gene are MNHNS and SASEGT. Here the CDR3 reads CASSDRAPLPNVLTF. The CDR3 DNA reads TGTGCCAGCAGTGACAGGGCCCCTCTCCCCAACGTCCTGACTTTC.

With regard to this clone: A much more abundant neighbour one base away suggests this may be a read error. This chain joins TRBV13 and TRBJ1-4; the D is unclear. Per the germline V gene, CDR1 is PRHDT and CDR2 is FYEKMQ (reference sequence). CDR3 length equals 11 residues. As DNA, the CDR3 is TGTGCCAGCAGTTTAGATGAAAAACTGTTTTTT. This codes for CASSLDEKLFF.

V gene TRBV4-3 combines with J gene TRBJ2-2; TRBD2 is a possible D gene (6 bases). Trimming cost V 0 bases and J 6 bases, with 14 bases left between them. CDR3 length: 16 amino acids. Per the germline V gene, CDR1 is LGHNA and CDR2 is YSLEER. The CDR3 spells CASSQDVSSEPGELFF. CDR3 coding DNA: TGCGCCAGCAGCCAAGATGTTTCTAGCGAGCCCGGGGAGCTGTTTTTT.

V and J are TRBV27 and TRBJ2-6; the D is unclear. The V gene lost 5 bases and the J gene lost 0 bases, with 8 bases spanning the gap. Germline V CDR1 and CDR2: MNHEY, SMNVEV (reference sequence). This CDR3 has 15 amino acids. The CDR3 DNA follows: TGTGCCAGCAGTCACCTCCCCTCTGGGGCCAACGTCCTGACTTTC. This codes for CASSHLPSGANVLTF. The variable domain in full, with the rest retrieved from reference TRBV27 and TRBJ2-6, is EAQVTQNPRYLITVTGKKLTVTCSQNMNHEYMSWYRQDPGLGLRQIYYSMNVEVTDKGDVPEGYKVSRKEKRNFPLILESPSPNQTSLYFCASSHLPSGANVLTFGAGSRLTVL.

The genes are TRBV9 and TRBJ2-6; 7 nucleotides line up with TRBD1. Germline CDR1 and CDR2: SGDLS and YYNGEE. V shed 1 base and J 0 bases; nucleotides not matched to a gene: 7. CDR3 length: 18 amino acids. CDR3 sequence reads: CASSVHRQGTSGANVLTF. CDR3 DNA: TGTGCCAGCAGCGTACATAGACAGGGCACCTCTGGGGCCAACGTCCTGACTTTC.

This chain connects TRBV6-6 to TRBJ2-1; TRBD2 matches 9 bases. Looked up from germline, CDR1 is MNHNY and CDR2 is SVGAGI (reference sequence). This CDR3 region has 15 residues. Trimming took 6 bases from V and 6 from J; bases not matched to a gene: 9. CDR3 bases: TGTGCCAGCAGGTCCGGGACTAGCCCGGTCAATGAGCAGTTCTTC. Amino acids: CASRSGTSPVNEQFF.

The rearrangement uses TRBV6-5 and TRBJ2-5; no definite D call. Germline V CDR1 and CDR2: MNHEY, SVGAGI. V lost 0 bases and J 7 bases, leaving 15 bases between the germline ends. The CDR3 is 15 residues long. The CDR3 region is CASSYSISRDGTQYF. The CDR3 bases are TGTGCCAGCAGTTACTCGATAAGTAGAGACGGGACCCAGTACTTC.

The rearrangement uses TRBV4-1 and TRBJ2-7; D perhaps matches TRBD1 (5 bases). Trimming took off 2 bases at V and 2 bases at J, with 10 bases between the two ends. Germline loops: CDR1 MGHRA, CDR2 YSYEKL. The length of the CDR3 is 14 residues. CDR3 nucleotide sequence: TGCGCCAGCAGCCAAAGGACACAGGCCTACGAGCAGTACTTC. This translates into CASSQRTQAYEQYF.

The V gene is TRBV19, the J gene TRBJ2-3, with a weak D call TRBD2 (5 bases). Germline assignment: CDR1 LNHDA and CDR2 SQIVND (reference sequence). Trimming cost V 5 bases and J 3 bases, with 9 bases left between them. The CDR3 has 13 residues. CDR3 nucleotide sequence: TGTGCCAGTAGTCAGCGGTTTACAGATACGCAGTATTTT. This translates into CASSQRFTDTQYF.

This sequence joins TRBV30 and TRBJ1-4; D is perhaps TRBD1 (5 bases). The V and J ends lost 5 bases and 6 bases respectively, with 22 bases between them. The CDR3 covers 16 residues. The germline V gene has CDR1 GTSNPN and CDR2 SVGIG (reference sequence). The DNA for the CDR3 is TGTGCCTGGGGAGTCGATGGCAGGGTGGTGGATGAAAAACTGTTTTTT. Its translation: CAWGVDGRVVDEKLFF.

The chain carries TRBV6-1 and TRBJ1-1; the match to TRBD1 covers 10 bases. V trimming: 4 bases; J trimming: 0 bases; junction bases outside the gene matches: 8. The CDR3 is made up of 17 amino acids. Germline CDR1 MNHNS, CDR2 SASEGT. This chain's CDR3 is CASSAIGTGEMNTEAFF. CDR3 nucleotides: TGTGCCAGCAGTGCCATCGGGACAGGGGAGATGAACACTGAAGCTTTCTTT.

This clone was counted between two and nine times. CDR3 DNA sequence: TGCGCCAGCAGCGAGGGGGGGTTCTACGAGCAGTACTTC. It is translated as CASSEGGFYEQYF. This chain links TRBV4-1 with TRBJ2-7, with D possibly matching TRBD2 (7 bases). Trimming removed 5 bases at V and 3 bases at J, with 11 bases between. The CDR3 spans 13 residues. Germline assignment: CDR1 MGHRA and CDR2 YSYEKL.

The chain recombines TRBV7-3 with TRBJ2-7; the match to TRBD1 covers 9 bases. The CDR3 extends over 15 amino acids. Germline V gene data show CDR1 as SGHTA and CDR2 as FQGTGA. V trimming: 2 bases; J trimming: 3 bases; junction bases outside the gene matches: 5. The CDR3: CASSLSATGGYEQYF. The CDR3, as DNA: TGTGCCAGCAGCTTATCAGCGACAGGGGGCTACGAGCAGTACTTC. Variable domain in full (rest from reference TRBV7-3 and TRBJ2-7): GAGVSQTPSNKVTEKGKYVELRCDPISGHTALYWYRQSLGQGPEFLIYFQGTGAADDSGLPNDRFFAVRPEGSVSTLKIQRTERGDSAVYLCASSLSATGGYEQYFGPGTRLTVT.

The DNA for the CDR3 is TGTGCCAGCAGCTTTGCCGGGACTAGCGTATTCAATGAGCAGTTCTTC. It encodes CASSFAGTSVFNEQFF. The chain joins TRBV9 to TRBJ2-1; 10 bases align to TRBD2. Germline CDR1 reads SGDLS; CDR2 reads YYNGEE. V shed 4 bases, J shed 6 bases, and the junction held 10 bases outside the gene matches. The CDR3 has 16 amino acids.